One and the same sample provided the 24 T cell receptor beta chains below, sequenced in a study of T cell responses to AZD1222 COVID-19 vaccine. Profiling relied on immunoSEQ multiplex PCR, and the TCRdb table lists in-frame clones only, not all of them. The sample carries some 130,000 clones, roughly nine tenths recorded once. This material consisted of peripheral blood, taken 28 days after the second AZD1222 dose. The receptors here all came from an adult who received the AZD1222 COVID-19 vaccine.

The rearrangement uses TRBV11-3 and TRBJ2-3; D may be TRBD1 (5 bases). V lost 5 bases to trimming and J lost 6 bases, with 15 bases between them. Germline lookup yields CDR1 SGHNT and CDR2 YENEEA. This CDR3 has 14 amino acids. The CDR3 region is CASSLSRVADTQYF. Here the CDR3 DNA reads TGTGCCAGCAGCCTAAGCAGGGTCGCTGATACGCAGTATTTT.

The rearrangement uses TRBV7-9 and TRBJ1-1; D not certain. The length of the CDR3 is 12 residues. Germline V CDR1 and CDR2: SEHNR, FQNEAQ (reference sequence). Trimming removed 4 bases from V and 3 bases from J, with 6 bases in between. CDR3 amino acids: CASSSYHTEAFF. For the CDR3, the DNA is TGTGCCAGCAGCTCCTACCACACTGAAGCTTTCTTT.

The chain couples TRBV19 to TRBJ2-5; 8 nucleotides align to TRBD1. V dropped 7 bases and J dropped 5; count of bases not matched to a gene: 9. CDR3 length: 14 amino acids. Germline-derived CDR1 and CDR2 are LNHDA and SQIVND (reference sequence). In nucleotides, the CDR3 is TGTGCCAGTAAACCTCGGACAGGGCCGGAGACCCAGTACTTC. Its protein is CASKPRTGPETQYF.

V and J are TRBV20-1 and TRBJ2-7; D may be TRBD1 (6 bases). The CDR3 has 13 residues. V lost 3 bases and J 4 bases, leaving 13 bases between the germline ends. Germline CDR1 is DFQATT and CDR2 is SNEGSKA (reference sequence). The CDR3 reads CSASRDTIYEQYF. The DNA for the CDR3 is TGCAGTGCTAGTCGGGACACCATATACGAGCAGTACTTC.

The chain recombines TRBV28 with TRBJ1-5; D not resolved. V dropped 2 bases and J dropped 6 bases, with 5 bases sitting between them. The CDR3 runs 12 residues. Germline CDR1 and CDR2: MDHEN and SYDVKM. CDR3 coding DNA: TGTGCCAGCAGTTTAAGGGTTCAGCCCCAGCATTTT. This sequence encodes CASSLRVQPQHF.

This chain uses TRBV18 with TRBJ1-2; D may be TRBD1 (5 bases). V was clipped by 6 bases and J by 0 bases, with 17 bases between them. The CDR3 runs 16 residues. CDR1 KGHSH and CDR2 LQKENI come from the germline V gene. The CDR3 here is CASSIRDGVANYGYTF. The CDR3 bases are TGTGCCAGCTCCATCCGGGACGGTGTGGCTAACTATGGCTACACCTTC.

The chain has TRBV25-1 and TRBJ1-2; TRBD1 agrees at 7 bases. J lost 3 bases, V lost 1 base, and 2 bases had no gene match. Germline CDR1 is MGHDK and CDR2 is SYGVNS. There are 14 residues in the CDR3. The CDR3 DNA sequence: TGTGCCAGCAGTGAATCCGGGACAGACTATGGCTACACCTTC. This translates into CASSESGTDYGYTF.

CDR3 sequence reads: CASGLGGSISPLHF. The CDR3 bases are TGTGCCAGCGGGTTGGGGGGGTCCATTTCACCCCTCCACTTT. This rearrangement joins TRBV19 to TRBJ1-6; the D gene is possibly TRBD1 (5 bases). The CDR3 contains 14 residues. CDR1 is LNHDA and CDR2 is SQIVND in the germline V gene (reference sequence). The V end was cut by 9 bases, the J end by 9 bases, with 18 bases between.

V usage is TRBV6-5 and J usage is TRBJ1-2, with no clear D. This CDR3 region has 14 residues. CDR1 is MNHEY, CDR2 SVGAGI, per germline. V gave up 6 bases and J gave up 6 bases, with 17 bases separating them. The CDR3 nucleotides read TGTGCCAGCAGACGACCGGGCTCTACCAATGGCTACACCTTC. It codes for CASRRPGSTNGYTF.

V usage is TRBV7-2 and J usage is TRBJ2-2; 11 nucleotides match TRBD1. The CDR3 has 16 residues. The V and J ends lost 1 base and 6 bases, in that order; junction bases with no gene match: 4. The V gene's germline CDR1 is SGHTA and CDR2 FQGNSA. The CDR3 protein is CASSLDWDRGSGELFF. As DNA, the CDR3 is TGTGCCAGCAGCTTAGATTGGGACAGGGGGTCCGGGGAGCTGTTTTTT. The whole variable domain, remainder taken from reference TRBV7-2 and TRBJ2-2, is GAGVSQSPSNKVTEKGKDVELRCDPISGHTALYWYRQSLGQGLEFLIYFQGNSAPDKSGLPSDRFSAERTGGSVSTLTIQRTQQEDSAVYLCASSLDWDRGSGELFFGEGSRLTVL.

The chain carries TRBV6-5 and TRBJ2-1; TRBD1 matches 8 bases. There are 14 residues in the CDR3. Per the germline V gene, CDR1 is MNHEY and CDR2 is SVGAGI. J gave up 8 bases and V 5 bases, and 8 bases lay outside the gene matches. CDR3 bases: TGTGCCAGCAGTCTCGGACAGGGAGAATATGAGCAGTTCTTC. Protein sequence: CASSLGQGEYEQFF.

The V and J genes are TRBV30 and TRBJ1-1; D is uncertain. Germline assignment: CDR1 GTSNPN and CDR2 SVGIG (reference sequence). The CDR3 has 13 amino acids. Trimming removed 1 base at V and 1 base at J, with 7 bases between. The CDR3 here is CAWSAHKNTEAFF. The CDR3 bases are TGTGCCTGGAGTGCCCACAAGAACACTGAAGCTTTCTTT.

This chain joins TRBV6-5 and TRBJ2-7; a weak D match, TRBD2 (7 bases). The germline CDR1 and CDR2 sequences are MNHEY and SVGAGI. This CDR3 is built from 15 residues. V lost 5 bases and J 4 bases, leaving 18 bases between the germline ends. The CDR3 here is CASSNFAGAIYEQYF. DNA of the CDR3: TGTGCCAGCAGTAACTTCGCGGGGGCGATTTACGAGCAGTACTTC.

This chain links TRBV5-1 with TRBJ2-1, with TRBD2 matching over 13 bases. The CDR3 contains 15 residues. Germline V gene lookup returns CDR1 SGHRS and CDR2 YFSETQ. V gave up 1 base and J gave up 7 bases; unmatched junction bases: 2. The CDR3 DNA sequence: TGCGCCAGCAGCTTGACTAGCGGGGGGGCAAATGAGCAGTTCTTC. It specifies CASSLTSGGANEQFF.

Of note for this clone: Relative to the germline gene, one junction end is altered; a read error may explain this. V is TRBV7-2 and J is TRBJ1-1; unclear D gene. This CDR3 spans 13 amino acids. Germline V gene lookup returns CDR1 SGHTA and CDR2 FQGNSA. The CDR3: CASSSLGNSEAFF. The CDR3, as DNA: TGTGCCAGCAGCTCCCTCGGGAACTCTGAAGCTTTCTTT.

V is TRBV11-2 and J is TRBJ2-3, with D hard to call. The CDR3 runs 12 residues. Germline V gene sequence: CDR1 SGHAT, CDR2 FQNNGV. V shed 5 bases and J shed 8 bases, with 11 bases lying between them. The CDR3, as DNA: TGTGCCAGCAGCCCTATCCAGTCTACGCAGTATTTT. Residues: CASSPIQSTQYF.

To note about this clone: Within the sample, other DNA sequences also encode this same CDR3. This sequence joins TRBV6-5 and TRBJ1-1, with D possibly matching TRBD1 (6 bases). V was cut by 4 bases and J by 1 base, with 7 bases left in between. The CDR3 covers 13 residues. Germline CDR1 is MNHEY and CDR2 is SVGAGI. As DNA, the CDR3 is TGTGCCAGCAGTTTACAGGGGAACACTGAAGCTTTCTTT. Protein: CASSLQGNTEAFF.

This clone was detected only once. The rearrangement uses TRBV5-6 and TRBJ2-3, with 8 bases aligning to TRBD1. Trimming removed 0 bases from V and 2 bases from J; junction bases left unmatched: 5. There are 16 residues in the CDR3. The V gene's germline CDR1 is SGHDT and CDR2 YYEEEE. CDR3 sequence reads: CASSLGPGQVTDTQYF. The DNA of the CDR3 is TGTGCCAGCAGCTTGGGACCGGGACAGGTCACAGATACGCAGTATTTT.

V is TRBV4-3 and J is TRBJ1-1, with D possibly being TRBD1 (5 bases). The ends were cut back, 1 base at V and 1 base at J, with 16 bases in the middle. CDR1 and CDR2 from the germline V gene are LGHNA and YSLEER. The CDR3 is 17 residues long. Here the CDR3 reads CASSQAVWGSQNTEAFF. The CDR3 nucleotides are TGCGCCAGCAGCCAAGCCGTCTGGGGCAGCCAGAACACTGAAGCTTTCTTT.

CDR3 amino acids: CASSLASGGRDTQYF. DNA of the CDR3: TGTGCCAGCAGCTTAGCGTCAGGGGGAAGGGATACGCAGTATTTT. This chain joins TRBV7-9 and TRBJ2-3, with 7 bases matching TRBD1. Germline values: CDR1 SEHNR, CDR2 FQNEAQ (reference sequence). The V gene end was trimmed by 0 bases and the J gene end by 6 bases; junction bases not matched to a gene: 6. The CDR3 sequence is 15 residues long.

On this clone itself: One junction end disagrees with the germline gene, perhaps due to a read error. The J gene is TRBJ1-6, the V gene TRBV11-2; 7 positions agree with TRBD1. CDR1 SGHAT and CDR2 FQNNGV come from the germline V gene. The CDR3 has 16 residues. The CDR3 DNA reads as TGTGCCAGCAGCGTAGACAGGGCAATAAGTAATTCACCCCTCCACTTT. As protein: CASSVDRAISNSPLHF.

This clone turned up a few times. V gene TRBV6-1 combines with J gene TRBJ1-2; D ambiguous. The V end was cut by 1 base, the J end by 0 bases, with 6 bases between. This CDR3 comprises 14 residues. CDR1 is MNHNS, CDR2 SASEGT, per germline. The DNA for the CDR3 is TGTGCCAGCAGTGAAGGGGTCCCTAACTATGGCTACACCTTC. It translates to CASSEGVPNYGYTF.

The rearrangement uses TRBV7-2 and TRBJ1-2; 7 nucleotides agree with TRBD1. The trim removed 3 bases at V and 8 bases at J, leaving 3 bases unmatched. The V gene's germline CDR1 is SGHTA and CDR2 FQGNSA. The CDR3 runs 12 residues. The CDR3 region has the DNA TGTGCCAGCAGCTTCAGGGGGGGAGGCTACACCTTC. This translates into CASSFRGGGYTF.

The chain uses TRBV19 and TRBJ1-5; tentatively, D is TRBD1 (5 bases). The ends were cut back, 3 bases at V and 1 base at J, with 10 bases in the middle. From germline, CDR1 is LNHDA and CDR2 SQIVND (reference sequence). The CDR3 has 15 residues. For the CDR3, the DNA is TGTGCCAGTAGTATGGGACTCTTAAGCAATCAGCCCCAGCATTTT. Translating gives CASSMGLLSNQPQHF.